The 3 T cell receptor beta chains below all came from one sample that was sequenced in a study of cytomegalovirus exposure and HLA in healthy donors. TCRdb's copy holds only in-frame clones and misses some; the assay was immunoSEQ multiplex PCR. The profile shows about 78,000 clones, about 95% of them singletons. The sample was PBMCs. The receptor source for this set is a man aged 18 to 30 in good health and CMV-seropositive.

The V call is TRBV28, the J call TRBJ2-7, with TRBD1 identical over 7 bases. V gave up 8 bases and J gave up 1 base; unmatched junction bases: 8. Germline V gene data show CDR1 as MDHEN and CDR2 as SYDVKM. The CDR3 has 14 residues. The CDR3 nucleotides read TGTGCCAGCGAGGCGGCAGGGGGTTCCTACGAGCAGTACTTC. The encoded protein is CASEAAGGSYEQYF.

V gene TRBV6-1 combines with J gene TRBJ2-4, with 8 positions matching TRBD1. Trimming removed 4 bases from V and 1 base from J; junction bases left unmatched: 3. Germline values: CDR1 MNHNS, CDR2 SASEGT. The CDR3 is 15 amino acids. CDR3 sequence: CASSAGGSAKNIQYF. Written as DNA, the CDR3 is TGTGCCAGCAGTGCAGGGGGCTCCGCCAAAAACATTCAGTACTTC.

The chain couples TRBV5-1 to TRBJ2-1; the match to TRBD2 covers 7 bases. Germline CDR1 reads SGHRS; CDR2 reads YFSETQ. This CDR3 spans 16 amino acids. J gave up 4 bases and V 3 bases, and 10 bases lay outside the gene matches. The CDR3 sequence: CASSSAVGEGYNEQFF. CDR3 sequence (DNA): TGCGCCAGCAGCTCGGCAGTGGGGGAGGGGTACAATGAGCAGTTCTTC. Complete variable domain (other parts from reference TRBV5-1 and TRBJ2-1): KAGVTQTPRYLIKTRGQQVTLSCSPISGHRSVSWYQQTPGQGLQFLFEYFSETQRNKGNFPGRFSGRQFSNSRSEMNVSTLELGDSALYLCASSSAVGEGYNEQFFGPGTRLTVL.